The 23 T cell receptor beta chains reported below all come from one sample, sequenced in a study of CD8+ T cells in alopecia areata. Sequencing relied on a cDNA template that was reverse transcribed from extracted RNA. TCRdb keeps only in-frame clones here, not all; method: immunoSEQ multiplex PCR. Of more than 75,000 clones listed, about two fifths are singletons. Sequencing input: CD4+ T cells sorted from blood. The receptors here all came from a human donor with alopecia areata.

Note on this clone: This sample also contains other DNA sequences that code for the same CDR3. This rearrangement joins TRBV30 to TRBJ2-1, with 12 bases lining up with TRBD2. CDR1 and CDR2 (germline): GTSNPN, SVGIG (reference sequence). The length of the CDR3 is 15 residues. V lost 0 bases and J lost 4; bases outside the gene matches: 1. The chain's CDR3 is CAWSVGLAGYNEQFF. DNA of the CDR3: TGTGCCTGGAGTGTAGGACTAGCGGGATACAATGAGCAGTTCTTC.

This sequence joins TRBV28 and TRBJ1-6; 7 bases map to TRBD1. The V gene end was trimmed by 6 bases and the J gene end by 13 bases; junction bases not matched to a gene: 6. Germline V gene data show CDR1 as MDHEN and CDR2 as SYDVKM. The CDR3 has 12 residues. The CDR3 region is CASRPGGVPLHF. CDR3 DNA sequence: TGTGCCAGCAGACCAGGGGGGGTCCCCCTCCACTTT.

V usage is TRBV5-6 and J usage is TRBJ2-1; D gene ambiguous. CDR3 size: 13 residues. V lost 3 bases to trimming and J lost 8 bases, with 12 bases between them. Germline V gene sequence: CDR1 SGHDT, CDR2 YYEEEE. The DNA for the CDR3 is TGTGCCAGCAGCTACGTAGAGTTACATGAGCAGTTCTTC. Translation gives CASSYVELHEQFF.

This clone was observed a handful of times. The V and J genes are TRBV29-1 and TRBJ2-5, with TRBD2 as a possible D gene (5 bases). V lost 7 bases and J lost 1, with 19 bases in between. The CDR3 covers 15 residues. CDR1 is SQVTM and CDR2 is ANQGSEA in the germline V gene. CDR3 protein: CSASQAGSGQETQYF. CDR3 nucleotide sequence: TGCAGCGCAAGTCAGGCGGGCAGTGGCCAAGAGACCCAGTACTTC.

This chain uses TRBV27 with TRBJ2-3; D not resolved. V lost 1 base and J lost 2, with 13 bases in between. The CDR3 has 16 residues. The germline V gene encodes CDR1 MNHEY and CDR2 SMNVEV (reference sequence). The CDR3 nucleotides are TGTGCCAGCAGTTTATGGGCAGCAAAGGCCACAGATACGCAGTATTTT. Protein: CASSLWAAKATDTQYF.

This clone showed up just a few times. The V call is TRBV4-2, the J call TRBJ2-3; no reliable D call. CDR3 length equals 15 residues. Trimming cost V 0 bases and J 1 base, with 8 bases left between them. Germline values: CDR1 LGHNA, CDR2 YNFKEQ. The CDR3 DNA sequence: TGTGCCAGCAGCCAAGAGTTCCTCGGCACAGATACGCAGTATTTT. The encoded protein is CASSQEFLGTDTQYF.

The table lists this clone with a few counts. This rearrangement joins TRBV28 to TRBJ2-5; 13 nucleotides agree with TRBD2. V gave up 5 bases and J gave up 4 bases; unmatched junction bases: 10. The germline gives CDR1 MDHEN, CDR2 SYDVKM. The CDR3 loop spans 17 amino acids. The CDR3 reads CASSPGLAGPALETQYF. In DNA form, the CDR3 reads TGTGCCAGCAGTCCGGGACTAGCGGGACCCGCCTTAGAGACCCAGTACTTC.

This clone was counted only a few times. The rearrangement joins TRBV23-1 to TRBJ2-3; D not certain. TRBV23-1 is an ORF, and what it does is uncertain. V lost 3 bases to trimming and J lost 1 base, with 17 bases between them. The CDR3 is 17 residues long. The CDR3, as DNA: TGCGCCAGCAGTCAGGTTCCCTGCGAAGAGGGCACAGATACGCAGTATTTT. Amino acids: CASSQVPCEEGTDTQYF.

The chain joins TRBV30 to TRBJ1-5, with D perhaps matching TRBD1 (6 bases). The germline V gene encodes CDR1 GTSNPN and CDR2 SVGIG (reference sequence). This CDR3 comprises 13 residues. Trimming took 3 bases from V and 7 from J, leaving 13 bases between them. Here the CDR3 reads CAWRGGGGQPQHF. The CDR3 nucleotides read TGTGCCTGGAGAGGGGGGGGCGGACAGCCCCAGCATTTT.

This clone was detected only once. The junction departs from the called germline gene at one end, perhaps through a read error. The V call is TRBV4-3, the J call TRBJ2-1, with 9 bases aligning to TRBD2. The CDR3 contains 18 residues. CDR1 is LGHNA, CDR2 YSLEER, per germline. Here the CDR3 reads CANSQDPSGVSSYNEQFF. The CDR3 nucleotides read TGCGCCAACAGCCAAGACCCTAGCGGGGTTAGCTCCTACAATGAGCAGTTCTTC.

For this clone: At the DNA level, this CDR3 is encoded by other sequences in the same sample as well. The chain combines TRBV29-1 with TRBJ1-1; no firm D call. Germline V gene sequence: CDR1 SQVTM, CDR2 ANQGSEA. V was pared by 7 bases and J by 3 bases, with 6 bases between. The CDR3 has 10 amino acids. The CDR3 reads CSAGDTEAFF. DNA of the CDR3: TGCAGCGCGGGAGACACTGAAGCTTTCTTT.

The CDR3 here is CASSSLDRVSYNEQFF. The CDR3 nucleotides read TGTGCCAGCAGTTCCCTAGACAGGGTCTCCTACAATGAGCAGTTCTTC. The genes are TRBV27 and TRBJ2-1, with 7 bases fitting TRBD1. Germline lookup yields CDR1 MNHEY and CDR2 SMNVEV (reference sequence). This CDR3 is built from 16 residues. V shed 4 bases, J shed 0 bases, and the junction held 6 bases outside the gene matches.

The chain recombines TRBV15 with TRBJ1-5; D call uncertain. The CDR3 is 15 amino acids. Germline V gene sequence: CDR1 LNHNV, CDR2 YYDKDF (reference sequence). V lost 1 base and J 7 bases, leaving 14 bases between the germline ends. The CDR3 coding sequence is TGTGCCACCAGCAGAGGGCCGGCATTTCGACAGCCCCAGCATTTT. This codes for CATSRGPAFRQPQHF.

This clone was recorded a few times. The gene calls are TRBV6-1 and TRBJ2-5; D remains ambiguous. V gave up 5 bases and J gave up 4 bases, with 14 bases separating them. Germline CDR1 and CDR2: MNHNS and SASEGT. The CDR3 is made up of 14 amino acids. CDR3 in DNA: TGTGCCAGCAGTACTCGAGCCCCTTCAGAGACCCAGTACTTC. Its translation: CASSTRAPSETQYF.

CDR3 DNA: TGCGCCAGCAGCCAAAGACAGGGAAGCACAGATACGCAGTATTTT. Its translation: CASSQRQGSTDTQYF. J is TRBJ2-3 and V is TRBV4-3; 7 positions agree with TRBD1. The CDR3 has 15 amino acids. Trimming took 2 bases from V and 0 from J; bases not matched to a gene: 2. CDR1 LGHNA and CDR2 YSLEER come from the germline V gene.

This clone was seen a few times. This chain connects TRBV30 to TRBJ1-5; D call uncertain. There are 13 residues in the CDR3. Trimming removed 1 base from V and 0 bases from J, with 4 bases in between. Germline V gives CDR1 GTSNPN, CDR2 SVGIG (reference sequence). The CDR3 protein is CAWSGSSNQPQHF. As DNA, the CDR3 is TGTGCCTGGAGTGGCAGTAGCAATCAGCCCCAGCATTTT.

This chain links TRBV28 with TRBJ2-1, with D perhaps TRBD1 or TRBD2 (7 bases each). V was trimmed by 5 bases and J by 8 bases, leaving 13 bases between them. CDR1 and CDR2 from the germline V gene are MDHEN and SYDVKM. CDR3 size: 13 residues. The CDR3 region is CASSQGGRYEQFF. Here the CDR3 DNA reads TGTGCCAGCAGTCAGGGGGGGAGGTATGAGCAGTTCTTC.

The chain combines TRBV27 with TRBJ1-5, with D hard to call. V gave up 1 base and J gave up 5 bases, with 6 bases separating them. The CDR3 sequence is 13 residues long. CDR1 MNHEY and CDR2 SMNVEV come from the germline V gene (reference sequence). Here the CDR3 DNA reads TGTGCCAGCAGTTTATGGCCCGATCAGCCCCAGCATTTT. Translation: CASSLWPDQPQHF.

In its sample, this clone was seen a few times. This chain joins TRBV7-2 and TRBJ2-2; D is unresolved. The germline gives CDR1 SGHTA, CDR2 FQGNSA. The V end was cut by 1 base, the J end by 0 bases, with 3 bases between. CDR3 length: 14 residues. CDR3 nucleotide sequence: TGTGCCAGCAGCTTAGTAACGAACACCGGGGAGCTGTTTTTT. As protein: CASSLVTNTGELFF.

The chain recombines TRBV29-1 with TRBJ1-2, with 7 nucleotides matching TRBD1. Germline CDR1 SQVTM, CDR2 ANQGSEA. V lost 4 bases and J lost 7; bases outside the gene matches: 6. This CDR3 comprises 12 residues. The CDR3 spells CSVGQGDSGYTF. CDR3 nucleotides: TGCAGCGTTGGACAGGGAGACAGTGGCTACACCTTC.

The V call is TRBV5-1, the J call TRBJ2-5; 10 positions match TRBD1. Looked up from germline, CDR1 is SGHRS and CDR2 is YFSETQ. This CDR3 contains 14 residues. V dropped 5 bases and J dropped 2; count of bases not matched to a gene: 3. CDR3 coding DNA: TGCGCCAGCAGGTGGACAGGGGGGCAAGAGACCCAGTACTTC. Residues: CASRWTGGQETQYF.

The chain recombines TRBV27 with TRBJ1-1, with D possibly TRBD1 on 5 matching bases. V was clipped by 4 bases and J by 2 bases, with 11 bases between them. Germline lookup yields CDR1 MNHEY and CDR2 SMNVEV (reference sequence). The CDR3 extends over 14 amino acids. The CDR3 region has the DNA TGTGCCAGCAGTTCCAGGGCTAGTAACACTGAAGCTTTCTTT. Its protein product is CASSSRASNTEAFF.

This clone was picked up a small number of times. This chain connects TRBV7-3 to TRBJ2-1; D could derive from TRBD1 or TRBD2 (5 bases each). Germline V gene sequence: CDR1 SGHTA, CDR2 FQGTGA. This CDR3 comprises 16 residues. V was pared by 1 base and J by 9 bases, with 19 bases between. Here the CDR3 reads CASSLRSGTQGGEQFF. The DNA for the CDR3 is TGTGCCAGCAGCTTAAGATCCGGGACCCAGGGCGGTGAGCAGTTCTTC.